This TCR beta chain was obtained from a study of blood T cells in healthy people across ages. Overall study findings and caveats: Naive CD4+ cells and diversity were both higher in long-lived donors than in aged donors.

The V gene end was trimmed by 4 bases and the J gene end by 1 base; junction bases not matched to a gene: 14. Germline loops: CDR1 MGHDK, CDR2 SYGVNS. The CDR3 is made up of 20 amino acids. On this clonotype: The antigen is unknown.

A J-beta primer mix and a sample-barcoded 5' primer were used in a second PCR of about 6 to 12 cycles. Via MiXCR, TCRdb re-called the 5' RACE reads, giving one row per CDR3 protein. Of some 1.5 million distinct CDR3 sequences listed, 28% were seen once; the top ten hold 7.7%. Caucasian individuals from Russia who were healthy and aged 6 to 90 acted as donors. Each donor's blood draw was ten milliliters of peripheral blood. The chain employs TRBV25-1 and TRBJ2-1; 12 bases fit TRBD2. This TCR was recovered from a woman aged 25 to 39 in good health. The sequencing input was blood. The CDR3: CASSGPHGASGGGSYNEQFF. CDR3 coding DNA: TGTGCCAGCAGTGGCCCCCACGGGGCTAGCGGGGGGGGTTCCTACAATGAGCAGTTCTTC. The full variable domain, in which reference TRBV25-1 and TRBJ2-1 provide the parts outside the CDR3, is EADIYQTPRYLVIGTGKKITLECSQTMGHDKMYWYQQDPGMELHLIHYSYGVNSTEKGDLSSESTVSRIRTEHFPLTLESARPSHTSQYLCASSGPHGASGGGSYNEQFFGPGTRLTVL.